This entry lists 20 T cell receptor beta chains sequenced from one sample in a study of blood T cell repertoires in COVID-19. Method: immunoSEQ multiplex PCR; TCRdb's copy keeps in-frame clones and lacks some. The sample yields 210,000 or so clones, about nine tenths seen once. Sequenced sample: peripheral blood. The receptors originated from a man aged 40-55 years with acute or convalescent COVID-19.

The chain employs TRBV4-1 and TRBJ2-2, with 9 bases that match TRBD1. The CDR3 runs to 20 residues. V shed 3 bases, J shed 3 bases, and the junction held 17 bases outside the gene matches. Germline values: CDR1 MGHRA, CDR2 YSYEKL. Here the CDR3 DNA reads TGCGCCAGCAGCCAGGAATGGGCCTGGGGACAGGGCTTGGACACCGGGGAGCTGTTTTTT. It translates to CASSQEWAWGQGLDTGELFF.

This chain uses TRBV6-6 with TRBJ1-1, with D maybe TRBD1 (6 bases). The germline V and J ends were trimmed by 3 bases and 10 bases, with 12 bases remaining between them. The CDR3 runs to 12 residues. Germline assignment: CDR1 MNHNY and CDR2 SVGAGI (reference sequence). CDR3 sequence reads: CASSYQDSGAFF. Here the CDR3 DNA reads TGTGCCAGCAGTTATCAGGACAGTGGAGCTTTCTTT.

The gene calls are TRBV7-9 and TRBJ1-6; D might be TRBD1 (5 bases). CDR1 is SEHNR and CDR2 is FQNEAQ in the germline V gene (reference sequence). The CDR3 sequence is 14 residues long. Trimming cost V 5 bases and J 9 bases, with 14 bases left between them. CDR3: CASSEGGEGSPLHF. The CDR3 coding sequence is TGTGCCAGCAGCGAGGGAGGGGAGGGTTCACCCCTCCACTTT.

The J gene is TRBJ2-5, the V gene TRBV27, with 12 bases aligning to TRBD2. V shed 5 bases and J 4 bases; nucleotides not matched to a gene: 11. The CDR3 is 17 amino acids. Germline CDR1 and CDR2: MNHEY and SMNVEV (reference sequence). CDR3 residues: CASSKQTGLAGRETQYF. CDR3 in DNA: TGTGCCAGCAGTAAACAAACCGGACTAGCGGGACGAGAGACCCAGTACTTC.

This clone was seen only once. The chain combines TRBV27 with TRBJ2-3, with TRBD1 matching over 10 bases. The J segment lost 1 base and the V segment lost 5 bases, leaving 6 bases of the junction unmatched. There are 16 residues in the CDR3. Germline lookup yields CDR1 MNHEY and CDR2 SMNVEV (reference sequence). CDR3 loop: CASSRLGTGGTDTQYF. The CDR3 DNA follows: TGTGCCAGCAGTCGACTAGGGACAGGGGGCACAGATACGCAGTATTTT.

The genes are TRBV5-4 and TRBJ2-1; weak D call: TRBD2 (7 bases). From germline, CDR1 is SGHNT and CDR2 YYREEE (reference sequence). V gave up 3 bases and J gave up 0 bases, with 13 bases separating them. This CDR3 region has 16 residues. In nucleotides, the CDR3 is TGTGCCAGCAGCTCGGGGGGACAAACCTCCTACAATGAGCAGTTCTTC. Its translation is CASSSGGQTSYNEQFF.

V gene TRBV6-5 combines with J gene TRBJ2-7; 7 bases line up with TRBD1. The CDR3 has 14 amino acids. Germline V gene lookup returns CDR1 MNHEY and CDR2 SVGAGI. The J segment lost 1 base and the V segment lost 5 bases, leaving 5 bases of the junction unmatched. CDR3 DNA: TGTGCCAGCAGTCGGGACAGCGAATCCTACGAGCAGTACTTC. Translation: CASSRDSESYEQYF.

The CDR3 loop is CASSQDDSYQPQHF. CDR3 DNA sequence: TGTGCCAGCAGCCAAGACGACAGTTATCAGCCCCAGCATTTT. The V call is TRBV4-2, the J call TRBJ1-5; the D gene is possibly TRBD1 (5 bases). Germline CDR1 is LGHNA and CDR2 is YNFKEQ. The CDR3 sequence is 14 residues long. The V and J ends lost 0 bases and 5 bases respectively, with 8 bases between them.

CDR3 residues: CASRGNRELNSPLHF. CDR3 nucleotide sequence: TGTGCCAGCAGAGGGAACAGGGAACTTAATTCACCCCTCCACTTT. The V call is TRBV7-9, the J call TRBJ1-6; TRBD1 is a possible D gene (6 bases). Germline assignment: CDR1 SEHNR and CDR2 FQNEAQ (reference sequence). The CDR3 runs 15 residues. The V gene lost 6 bases and the J gene lost 6 bases, with 15 bases spanning the gap.

The chain uses TRBV27 and TRBJ1-2; possible D gene TRBD1, 6 bases. The germline V and J ends were trimmed by 5 bases and 6 bases, with 22 bases remaining between them. The CDR3 has 16 amino acids. Germline CDR1 and CDR2: MNHEY and SMNVEV (reference sequence). The CDR3 sequence is CASSDRYGRGEHGYTF. The CDR3 DNA sequence: TGTGCCAGCAGTGATAGATATGGCAGGGGAGAGCATGGCTACACCTTC.

This chain connects TRBV5-4 to TRBJ1-1; a weak D match, TRBD1 (6 bases). There are 15 residues in the CDR3. Germline V gene sequence: CDR1 SGHNT, CDR2 YYREEE (reference sequence). V dropped 0 bases and J dropped 1 base, with 10 bases sitting between them. The chain's CDR3 is CASSLGGRGNTEAFF. In DNA form, the CDR3 reads TGTGCCAGCAGCTTGGGGGGCAGGGGGAACACTGAAGCTTTCTTT.

V gene TRBV7-9 combines with J gene TRBJ1-3, with no clear D. This CDR3 spans 14 amino acids. Germline CDR1 is SEHNR and CDR2 is FQNEAQ (reference sequence). Trimming took 6 bases from V and 0 from J, leaving 9 bases between them. DNA for the CDR3: TGTGCCAGCAGTACATCACGCTCTGGAAACACCATATATTTT. Its translation is CASSTSRSGNTIYF.

V is TRBV6-2 or TRBV6-3 and J is TRBJ2-2; D remains unclear. Per the germline V gene, CDR1 is MNHEY and CDR2 is SVGEGT. V dropped 5 bases and J dropped 6 bases, with 10 bases sitting between them. The CDR3 totals 13 residues. As DNA, the CDR3 is TGTGCCAGCAGTCCGAGCAGCGCCGGGGAGCTGTTTTTT. Encoded protein: CASSPSSAGELFF.

The gene calls are TRBV7-3 and TRBJ2-3; TRBD1 matches 7 bases. In germline, CDR1 is SGHTA, CDR2 FQGTGA. The trim removed 5 bases at V and 2 bases at J, leaving 7 bases unmatched. The CDR3 totals 15 residues. The CDR3 protein is CASSVTGPSTDTQYF. CDR3 in DNA: TGTGCCAGCAGCGTGACAGGGCCCTCCACAGATACGCAGTATTTT.

V and J are TRBV5-1 and TRBJ2-5; tentative D call: TRBD1 (6 bases). CDR1 and CDR2 (germline): SGHRS, YFSETQ. This CDR3 has 13 amino acids. V was pared by 4 bases and J by 2 bases, with 9 bases between. The CDR3 nucleotides read TGCGCCAGCAGCCCGGACAGTCAAGAGACCCAGTACTTC. Amino acid sequence: CASSPDSQETQYF.

The table lists this clone with a count of one. The chain recombines TRBV6-6 with TRBJ1-2, with 11 bases lining up with TRBD1. From germline, CDR1 is MNHNY and CDR2 SVGAGI (reference sequence). This CDR3 region has 15 residues. V shed 6 bases, J shed 6 bases, and the junction held 9 bases outside the gene matches. This CDR3 is CASRDTGTGGHGYTF. The CDR3 DNA reads as TGTGCCAGCAGGGACACCGGGACAGGGGGGCATGGCTACACCTTC.

The chain carries TRBV10-1 and TRBJ2-1; TRBD1 might be the D (5 bases). The CDR3 is 15 residues long. V was clipped by 6 bases and J by 0 bases, with 12 bases between them. Germline assignment: CDR1 WNHNN and CDR2 SYGVQD (reference sequence). In DNA form, the CDR3 reads TGCGCCAGCAGCCCCAGGGAAAGCTCCTACAATGAGCAGTTCTTC. It is translated as CASSPRESSYNEQFF.

The chain employs TRBV7-7 and TRBJ2-7, with D perhaps matching TRBD1 (5 bases). Germline assignment: CDR1 SSHAT and CDR2 FNYEAQ (reference sequence). The V gene lost 1 base and the J gene lost 0 bases, with 10 bases spanning the gap. The CDR3 has 15 residues. The CDR3 DNA reads TGTGCCAGCAGCTTAGAGGCAGGGCTCTCCTACGAGCAGTACTTC. Its translation: CASSLEAGLSYEQYF.

The chain couples TRBV5-4 to TRBJ2-3; 11 positions match TRBD2. From germline, CDR1 is SGHNT and CDR2 YYREEE (reference sequence). The CDR3 is made up of 15 amino acids. Trimming at V came to 4 bases and at J to 5 bases, leaving 6 bases not matched to a gene. CDR3 in DNA: TGTGCCAGCAGCGCCCTAGCGGGGGGAATAGATACGCAGTATTTT. Its translation: CASSALAGGIDTQYF.

J is TRBJ2-1 and V is TRBV9, with TRBD2 matching 15 bases. Germline assignment: CDR1 SGDLS and CDR2 YYNGEE. V lost 2 bases to trimming and J lost 4 bases; unmatched junction nucleotides: 10. The CDR3 sequence is 19 residues long. In nucleotides, the CDR3 is TGTGCCAGCAGCGTGGTCCCCCGGACTAGCGGGGGGGCATACAATGAGCAGTTCTTC. This translates into CASSVVPRTSGGAYNEQFF.